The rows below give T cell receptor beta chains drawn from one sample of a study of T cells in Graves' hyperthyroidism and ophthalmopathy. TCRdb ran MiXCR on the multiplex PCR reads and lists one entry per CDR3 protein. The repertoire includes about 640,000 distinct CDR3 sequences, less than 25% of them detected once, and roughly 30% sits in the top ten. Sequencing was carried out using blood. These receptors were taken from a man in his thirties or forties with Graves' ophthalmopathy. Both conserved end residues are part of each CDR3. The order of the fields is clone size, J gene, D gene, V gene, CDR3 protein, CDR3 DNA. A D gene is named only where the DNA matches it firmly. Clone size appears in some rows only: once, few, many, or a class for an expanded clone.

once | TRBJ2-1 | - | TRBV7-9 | CATSSPTGSSYNEQFF | TGTGCCACCAGCTCCCCGACCGGGAGCTCCTACAATGAGCAGTTCTTC
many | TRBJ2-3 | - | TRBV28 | CASRKTRSSTDTQYF | TGTGCCAGCAGAAAGACTAGGTCTAGCACAGATACGCAGTATTTT
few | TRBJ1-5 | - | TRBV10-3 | CAAATGRIDQPQHF | TGTGCCGCCGCGACAGGAAGGATAGATCAGCCCCAGCATTTT
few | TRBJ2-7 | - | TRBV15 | CATSREGKGNPTYEQYF | TGTGCCACCAGCAGAGAAGGAAAGGGGAACCCGACCTACGAGCAGTACTTC
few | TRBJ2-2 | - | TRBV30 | CAWSVPYTGELFF | TGTGCCTGGAGTGTACCGTACACCGGGGAGCTGTTTTTT
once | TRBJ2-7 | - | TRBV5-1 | CASSLVAGSEQYF | TGCGCCAGCAGCTTGGTTGCAGGCTCCGAGCAGTACTTC
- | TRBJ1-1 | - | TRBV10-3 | CAISEFEGMNTEAFF | TGTGCCATCAGTGAATTTGAGGGGATGAACACTGAAGCTTTCTTT
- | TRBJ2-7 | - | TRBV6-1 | CASSAVAEPYEQYF | TGTGCCAGCAGTGCGGTAGCGGAGCCCTACGAGCAGTACTTC
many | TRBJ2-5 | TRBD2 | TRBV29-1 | CSVEGLAGLGETQYF | TGCAGCGTTGAAGGGCTAGCGGGATTAGGGGAGACCCAGTACTTC
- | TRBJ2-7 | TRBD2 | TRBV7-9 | CASNGGTSGKSSYEQYF | TGTGCCAGCAACGGAGGGACTAGCGGGAAAAGCTCCTACGAGCAGTACTTC
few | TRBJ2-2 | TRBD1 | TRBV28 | CASRLIGQGNTGELFF | TGTGCCAGCAGGCTAATAGGACAGGGCAATACCGGGGAGCTGTTTTTT
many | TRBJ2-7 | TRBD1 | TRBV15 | CATSRDSGQGAREQYF | TGTGCCACCAGCAGAGATTCTGGGCAGGGGGCTCGCGAGCAGTACTTC
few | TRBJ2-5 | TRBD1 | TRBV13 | CASSRRTGRFETQYF | TGTGCCAGCAGCCGACGGACAGGGCGATTTGAGACCCAGTACTTC
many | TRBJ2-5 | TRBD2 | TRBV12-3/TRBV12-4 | CASSEGLATQETQYF | TGTGCCAGCAGTGAGGGACTAGCGACACAAGAGACCCAGTACTTC
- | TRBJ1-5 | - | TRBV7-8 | CASSLGSVTLEYSNQPQHF | TGTGCCAGCAGCTTAGGGAGCGTAACGCTAGAGTATAGCAATCAGCCCCAGCATTTT
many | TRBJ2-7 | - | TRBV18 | CASSPLRPYEQYF | TGTGCCAGCTCACCACTCAGGCCCTACGAGCAGTACTTC
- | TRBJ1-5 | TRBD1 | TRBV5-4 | CASSLDGTAYNQPQHF | TGTGCCAGCAGCTTGGACGGGACAGCCTACAATCAGCCCCAGCATTTT
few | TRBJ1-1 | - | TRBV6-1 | CASSSYRGTEAFF | TGTGCCAGCAGTTCATACCGGGGGACTGAAGCTTTCTTT
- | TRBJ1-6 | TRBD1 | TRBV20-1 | CSARGRGQGNSSPLHF | TGCAGTGCTAGAGGACGGGGACAGGGTAATAGTTCACCCCTCCACTTT
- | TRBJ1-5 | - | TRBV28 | CASSFGWGVDF | TGTGCCAGCAGTTTCGGTTGGGGTGTGGATTTT
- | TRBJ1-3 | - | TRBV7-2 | CASSPAWVLSGNTIYF | TGTGCCAGCAGCCCCGCCTGGGTGCTCTCTGGAAACACCATATATTTT
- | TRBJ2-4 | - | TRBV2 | CASEGGLVAKNIQYF | TGTGCCAGCGAGGGCGGCCTCGTAGCCAAAAACATTCAGTACTTC
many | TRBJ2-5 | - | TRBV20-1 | CSATSEETQYF | TGCAGTGCTACTAGTGAGGAGACCCAGTACTTC
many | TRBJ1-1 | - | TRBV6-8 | CASRLHRGAEAFF | TGTGCCAGCAGGTTACATCGTGGCGCTGAAGCTTTCTTT
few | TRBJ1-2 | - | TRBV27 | CASSLRSTNYGYTF | TGTGCCAGCAGTTTGAGGTCCACTAACTATGGCTACACCTTC
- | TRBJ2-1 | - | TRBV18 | CASSPPGGAQNEQFF | TGTGCCAGCTCACCACCGGGGGGCGCACAGAATGAGCAGTTCTTC
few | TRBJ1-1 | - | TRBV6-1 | CASSQWDSGTEAFF | TGTGCCAGCAGCCAGTGGGATTCCGGCACTGAAGCTTTCTTT
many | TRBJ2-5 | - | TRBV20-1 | CSAIGGDQETQYF | TGCAGTGCTATTGGAGGGGACCAAGAGACCCAGTACTTC
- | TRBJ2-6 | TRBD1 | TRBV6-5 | CASSYRDRGFSGANVLTF | TGTGCCAGCAGTTACCGGGACAGGGGGTTCTCTGGGGCCAACGTCCTGACTTTC
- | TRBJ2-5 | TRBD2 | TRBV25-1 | CASNRLADQETQYF | TGTGCCAGCAATCGACTAGCGGATCAAGAGACCCAGTACTTC
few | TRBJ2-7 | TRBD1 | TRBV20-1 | CSARAPTGSEQYF | TGCAGTGCTAGAGCCCCGACAGGGAGCGAGCAGTACTTC
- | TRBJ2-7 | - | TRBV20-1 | CSAKVPGTSPYEQYF | TGCAGTGCTAAAGTTCCCGGGACAAGTCCCTACGAGCAGTACTTC
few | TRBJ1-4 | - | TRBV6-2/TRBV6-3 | CASSYRSTNEKLFF | TGTGCCAGCAGTTACCGTAGCACTAATGAAAAACTGTTTTTT
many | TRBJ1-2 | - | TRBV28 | CASSFRWSGYTF | TGTGCCAGCAGTTTTAGGTGGAGTGGCTACACCTTC
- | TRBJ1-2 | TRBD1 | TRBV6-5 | CASRPQGARGYTF | TGTGCCAGCAGACCACAGGGGGCGCGGGGCTACACCTTC